The sample holds a few counts of the clone carrying this T cell receptor beta chain. Its matching antigen is unknown. Clones were read by immunoSEQ multiplex PCR, and TCRdb kept only the in-frame ones, dropping some. This repertoire shows 5,000 or so clones, about 71% found once; its top ten account for 45% to 55%. The data derive from a study of STAT3 mutations in large granular lymphocyte leukemia. General study points: In several patients, dominant TCR clone burden exceeded STAT3 mutant burden, suggesting STAT3 mutation arose secondarily. Every T-cell large granular lymphocyte leukemia patient had at least one immunodominant TCR beta clonotype.

Sequenced material: PBMCs. The TCR originated in a human donor with T large granular lymphocyte leukemia. Some clones in this sample may be carry-over from other donors' samples.

This CDR3 is CASSQDSGDAYEQYF. As DNA, the CDR3 is TGCGCCAGCAGCCAAGATAGCGGAGACGCCTACGAGCAGTACTTC. V usage is TRBV4-3 and J usage is TRBJ2-7, with D perhaps TRBD2 (6 bases). This CDR3 comprises 15 residues. Per germline, CDR1 LGHNA and CDR2 YSLEER. Trimming removed 0 bases at V and 2 bases at J, with 11 bases between.